The 10 T cell receptor beta chains presented below share a single source sample, sequenced in a study of cytomegalovirus exposure and HLA in healthy donors. PCR involved 60 Vbeta and 13 Jbeta primers. The repertoire was sequenced with immunoSEQ multiplex PCR; TCRdb's copy has only in-frame clones and lacks some. The table lists some 150,000 clones, over 80% of them singletons, with more than 1.5% in the top ten. The sample was PBMCs. All receptors derive from a man aged 40-55 years in good health and CMV-seronegative.

This clone was detected once. The chain carries TRBV4-3 and TRBJ2-7; 7 nucleotides match TRBD2. Germline CDR1 LGHNA, CDR2 YSLEER. The CDR3 contains 15 residues. The ends lost 3 bases at V and 2 bases at J; junction bases unmatched: 7. This CDR3 is CASSHREGAPYEQYF. In DNA form, the CDR3 reads TGCGCCAGCAGCCACAGGGAGGGAGCCCCCTACGAGCAGTACTTC.

V usage is TRBV13 and J usage is TRBJ2-5, with 11 bases matching TRBD2. Gene TRBJ2-7 matches the end of the DNA better, so the J call may be wrong. The CDR3 totals 16 residues. Germline V gene data show CDR1 as PRHDT and CDR2 as FYEKMQ (reference sequence). The CDR3 region has the DNA TGTGCCAGCAGCCCCCCCTATAGCGGGGGGGCGTACGAGCAGTACTTC. Protein sequence: CASSPPYSGGAYEQYF.

The chain joins TRBV14 to TRBJ2-1; 11 bases are a match to TRBD2. The V gene end was trimmed by 3 bases and the J gene end by 5 bases; junction bases not matched to a gene: 9. Per the germline V gene, CDR1 is SGHDN and CDR2 is FVKESK. The length of the CDR3 is 17 residues. This CDR3 is CASSHFWTSGFNNEQFF. The CDR3 DNA is TGTGCCAGCAGCCACTTTTGGACTAGCGGGTTCAACAATGAGCAGTTCTTC.

The chain joins TRBV7-2 to TRBJ2-7; D might be TRBD2 (5 bases). The V end was cut by 5 bases, the J end by 1 base, with 15 bases between. There are 15 residues in the CDR3. Germline-derived CDR1 and CDR2 are SGHTA and FQGNSA. DNA for the CDR3: TGTGCCAGCAGCACCGGGGTGGCTAATTCCTACGAGCAGTACTTC. Protein product: CASSTGVANSYEQYF.

This chain connects TRBV20-1 to TRBJ2-5; TRBD2 matches at 7 bases. From germline, CDR1 is DFQATT and CDR2 SNEGSKA (reference sequence). Losses at the gene ends were 1 base for V and 7 bases for J; bases not matched to a gene: 0. This CDR3 has 11 amino acids. CDR3 sequence (DNA): TGCAGTGCTAGAGGGGAGGGGACCCAGTACTTC. It translates to CSARGEGTQYF.

The chain links TRBV6-5 to TRBJ2-4, with no clear D. This CDR3 is 15 amino acids long. Germline V gives CDR1 MNHEY, CDR2 SVGAGI. Trimming removed 5 bases at V and 1 base at J, with 12 bases between. The CDR3 sequence is CASSRWSEAKNIQYF. The CDR3 DNA sequence: TGTGCCAGCAGTAGGTGGAGCGAGGCCAAAAACATTCAGTACTTC.

This chain uses TRBV10-3 with TRBJ1-2; the match to TRBD1 covers 8 bases. CDR1 is ENHRY and CDR2 is SYGVKD in the germline V gene. J lost 4 bases, V lost 8 bases, and 6 bases had no gene match. This CDR3 region has 13 residues. CDR3 protein: CAIGQGLSYGYTF. CDR3 DNA: TGTGCCATCGGACAGGGTCTTAGCTATGGCTACACCTTC.

The V call is TRBV7-2, the J call TRBJ1-1; tentatively, D is TRBD1 (6 bases). CDR1 is SGHTA and CDR2 is FQGNSA in the germline V gene. The CDR3 sequence is 14 residues long. Trimming shortened V by 5 bases and J by 1 base, and 11 bases separated the two germline ends. The CDR3: CASSSQGQNTEAFF. The CDR3 DNA sequence: TGTGCCAGCAGCAGCCAGGGACAGAACACTGAAGCTTTCTTT.

The rearrangement links TRBV14 to TRBJ1-1; possibly TRBD1 for D (6 bases). V was cut by 3 bases and J by 7 bases, with 15 bases left in between. The CDR3 runs to 14 residues. Germline V gene sequence: CDR1 SGHDN, CDR2 FVKESK. Here the CDR3 DNA reads TGTGCCAGCAGCCATCTACAGGGTACTGGTGAAGCTTTCTTT. As protein: CASSHLQGTGEAFF.

The chain combines TRBV27 with TRBJ2-1; 11 bases are shared with TRBD1. CDR1 and CDR2 from the germline V gene are MNHEY and SMNVEV (reference sequence). Trimming at V came to 7 bases and at J to 4 bases, leaving 6 bases not matched to a gene. CDR3 length equals 15 residues. The DNA of the CDR3 is TGTGCCAGCACCATGGGGACAGGGGGTTACAATGAGCAGTTCTTC. Translating it yields CASTMGTGGYNEQFF.